These 14 T cell receptor beta chains came from one sample sequenced in a study of CD8 T cells in ankylosing spondylitis. TCRdb called the 5' RACE reads again in MiXCR, with one record for every CDR3 protein. The table lists about 240,000 distinct CDR3 sequences, over 8.5% of them singletons. The material sequenced was blood, either unsorted or a sorted T cell fraction (not recorded which). The receptors come from a male donor with ankylosing spondylitis or in good health (not recorded which).

This clonotype was seen at least ten times. The chain combines TRBV3-1 with TRBJ2-5; 10 bases line up with TRBD2. This CDR3 is 15 amino acids long. The V segment lost 0 bases and the J segment 9 bases; nucleotides outside the gene matches: 7. Germline V gene sequence: CDR1 LGHDT, CDR2 YNNKEL (reference sequence). CDR3 region: CASSQDMVAGGAQYF. In nucleotides, the CDR3 is TGTGCCAGCAGCCAAGATATGGTAGCGGGAGGAGCCCAGTACTTC.

Ten or more counts support this clonotype. The J gene is TRBJ1-4, the V gene TRBV20-1; 9 bases fit TRBD1. V was pared by 5 bases and J by 1 base, with 5 bases of the junction left unmatched. The CDR3 has 15 residues. CDR1 and CDR2 from the germline V gene are DFQATT and SNEGSKA (reference sequence). The CDR3 DNA reads TGCAGTGCTTTGGACAGGGGCAAAACTAATGAAAAACTGTTTTTT. Translating gives CSALDRGKTNEKLFF.

This clonotype has ten or more counts. The rearrangement uses TRBV27 and TRBJ1-4; TRBD1 might be the D (5 bases). V was pared by 6 bases and J by 4 bases, with 12 bases between. CDR1 and CDR2 (germline): MNHEY, SMNVEV (reference sequence). The CDR3 sequence is 14 residues long. CDR3 DNA sequence: TGTGCCAGCAGCCCAGACAGAATTAATGAAAAACTGTTTTTT. Encoded protein: CASSPDRINEKLFF. Variable domain in full (rest from reference TRBV27 and TRBJ1-4): EAQVTQNPRYLITVTGKKLTVTCSQNMNHEYMSWYRQDPGLGLRQIYYSMNVEVTDKGDVPEGYKVSRKEKRNFPLILESPSPNQTSLYFCASSPDRINEKLFFGSGTQLSVL.

The chain uses TRBV7-2 and TRBJ2-7, with 8 bases identical to TRBD2. The CDR3 extends over 15 amino acids. The germline V gene has CDR1 SGHTA and CDR2 FQGNSA. The trim removed 7 bases at V and 3 bases at J, leaving 11 bases unmatched. The DNA of the CDR3 is TGTGCCAGCATACCTCGGGGGGGTCGGTTCTACGAGCAGTACTTC. It translates to CASIPRGGRFYEQYF.

This clonotype was seen ten or more times. The rearrangement uses TRBV30 and TRBJ1-2; D is unclear. Germline V gives CDR1 GTSNPN, CDR2 SVGIG (reference sequence). CDR3 size: 12 residues. Trimming stripped 1 base from V and 8 bases from J, with 11 bases between. The CDR3 DNA sequence: TGTGCCTGGAGTGCCCAACGGACCGGCTACACCTTC. Translation gives CAWSAQRTGYTF.

The sample holds many counts of this clonotype. The rearrangement uses TRBV11-2 and TRBJ2-1; the match to TRBD2 covers 9 bases. The CDR3 covers 20 residues. V lost 3 bases and J lost 4; bases outside the gene matches: 19. The V gene's germline CDR1 is SGHAT and CDR2 FQNNGV. The CDR3 here is CASSFPRGGQILRGYNEQFF. CDR3 bases: TGTGCCAGCAGCTTCCCGCGGGGGGGACAGATTTTACGGGGATACAATGAGCAGTTCTTC. Looking up the rest from reference TRBV11-2 and TRBJ2-1 gives the full variable domain: EAGVAQSPRYKIIEKRQSVAFWCNPISGHATLYWYQQILGQGPKLLIQFQNNGVVDDSQLPKDRFSAERLKGVDSTLKIQPAKLEDSAVYLCASSFPRGGQILRGYNEQFFGPGTRLTVL.

Only a few counts were recorded for this clonotype. The chain carries TRBV19 and TRBJ2-6; D may be TRBD1 (5 bases). The germline V gene encodes CDR1 LNHDA and CDR2 SQIVND (reference sequence). The V gene lost 3 bases and the J gene lost 2 bases, with 11 bases spanning the gap. CDR3 length: 16 amino acids. The CDR3 spells CASSMSATAGANVLTF. CDR3 sequence (DNA): TGTGCCAGTAGTATGTCCGCGACAGCTGGGGCCAACGTCCTGACTTTC.

V is TRBV18 and J is TRBJ2-3; D may be TRBD2 (5 bases). This CDR3 has 14 amino acids. Germline V gene lookup returns CDR1 KGHSH and CDR2 LQKENI. Deletions cut 5 bases from V and 2 bases from J, with 11 bases between. The CDR3 spells CASSTTGFTDTQYF. The CDR3 DNA follows: TGTGCCAGCTCAACCACGGGGTTCACAGATACGCAGTATTTT.

This clonotype was recorded at least ten times. The CDR3 loop is CSGLAGADVGNEQFF. The CDR3 DNA follows: TGCAGTGGGCTAGCGGGAGCAGACGTGGGTAATGAGCAGTTCTTC. The rearrangement links TRBV20-1 to TRBJ2-1, with TRBD2 identical over 10 bases. The V and J ends lost 7 bases and 7 bases, in that order; junction bases with no gene match: 13. This CDR3 spans 15 amino acids. The germline V gene has CDR1 DFQATT and CDR2 SNEGSKA (reference sequence).

The gene calls are TRBV27 and TRBJ1-5; D is possibly TRBD1 (6 bases). V was cut by 6 bases and J by 6 bases, with 15 bases left in between. This CDR3 region has 14 residues. Germline values: CDR1 MNHEY, CDR2 SMNVEV (reference sequence). The CDR3 spells CASSPGPGAQPQHF. The CDR3 region has the DNA TGTGCCAGCAGCCCAGGTCCGGGGGCTCAGCCCCAGCATTTT.

On this clonotype: Since no conserved phenylalanine or tryptophan closes the CDR3, a read error is the likely cause. The V gene is TRBV5-5, the J gene TRBJ2-7; D could derive from TRBD1 or TRBD2 (5 bases each). CDR3 size: 16 residues. CDR1 is SGHKS, CDR2 YYEKEE, per germline (reference sequence). The germline V and J ends were trimmed by 0 bases and 0 bases, with 13 bases remaining between them. The CDR3 sequence: CASSLDWGRSSYEQYY. The CDR3, as DNA: TGTGCCAGCAGCTTGGATTGGGGGAGAAGCTCCTACGAGCAGTACTAC.

This clonotype occurred many times. The chain is built from TRBV19 and TRBJ2-5; D not certain. The germline gives CDR1 LNHDA, CDR2 SQIVND (reference sequence). This CDR3 is 13 amino acids long. The germline V and J ends were trimmed by 2 bases and 5 bases, with 9 bases remaining between them. CDR3 protein: CASSIRRWETQYF. CDR3 coding DNA: TGTGCCAGTAGTATAAGAAGGTGGGAGACCCAGTACTTC.

The genes are TRBV5-6 and TRBJ2-1, with 7 bases identical to TRBD1. Germline CDR1 reads SGHDT; CDR2 reads YYEEEE. With V trimmed by 1 base and J by 8 bases, 3 bases remained unmatched. The CDR3 length is 13 residues. CDR3 nucleotides: TGTGCCAGCAGCTTGAGGGGGCGGGATGAGCAGTTCTTC. Its translation is CASSLRGRDEQFF.

The sample holds many counts of this clonotype. V gene TRBV18 combines with J gene TRBJ2-3; D ambiguous. Deletions cut 4 bases from V and 5 bases from J, with 13 bases between. CDR3 length equals 14 residues. The germline CDR1 and CDR2 sequences are KGHSH and LQKENI. CDR3 in amino acids: CASSRPPSGDTQYF. For the CDR3, the DNA is TGTGCCAGCTCACGTCCCCCTTCGGGAGATACGCAGTATTTT.